The 14 T cell receptor beta chains given below trace back to one sample, sequenced in a study of T-cell reconstitution after alpha-beta-depleted transplantation in children. For TCRbeta, the library was prepared with unique molecular identifiers. Each CDR3 protein is one row after TCRdb ran MiXCR on the PCR reads. This table holds about 510,000 distinct CDR3 sequences, roughly 10% found once. The specimen was PBMCs, mostly from graft donor cells, collected 180 days after TCRalphabeta/CD19-depleted stem cell transplant. The receptors were sampled from a female patient under 10 years old who had a stem cell transplant for aplastic anemia, so the T cells may come from the graft donor.

This clonotype came up a few times. The chain is built from TRBV7-2 and TRBJ2-7, with D hard to call. Between the trimmed V and J ends, which lost 5 bases and 3 bases, there was a span of 20 bases. This CDR3 is built from 16 residues. The germline CDR1 and CDR2 sequences are SGHTA and FQGNSA. The CDR3: CASSTLAPPFDYEQYF. For the CDR3, the DNA is TGTGCCAGCAGCACCCTGGCTCCTCCCTTTGACTACGAGCAGTACTTC.

This clonotype was recorded many times. V and J are TRBV5-1 and TRBJ1-1; D gene unclear. CDR1 SGHRS and CDR2 YFSETQ come from the germline V gene. V dropped 5 bases and J dropped 1 base, with 6 bases sitting between them. The CDR3 totals 12 residues. The CDR3 sequence is CASSRGNTEAFF. CDR3 bases: TGCGCCAGCAGTCGGGGGAACACTGAAGCTTTCTTT.

This clonotype was counted only a few times. This chain's CDR3 is CASSYKSGGPKNIQYF. The CDR3 coding sequence is TGTGCCAGCAGTTACAAGTCCGGGGGGCCCAAAAACATTCAGTACTTC. This chain uses TRBV6-2 or TRBV6-3 with TRBJ2-4, with a possible D match to TRBD2 (7 bases). With 2 bases removed from V and 2 bases from J, the gap between germline ends came to 13 bases. This CDR3 has 16 amino acids. Germline V lookup: CDR1 MNHEY, CDR2 SVGEGT.

The chain employs TRBV6-2 or TRBV6-3 and TRBJ2-7, with D hard to call. The CDR3 consists of 12 residues. Per the germline V gene, CDR1 is MNHEY and CDR2 is SVGEGT. V lost 1 base and J 4 bases, leaving 5 bases between the germline ends. The CDR3, as DNA: TGTGCCAGCAGTTACTACCTGTACGAGCAGTACTTC. This encodes CASSYYLYEQYF.

This chain connects TRBV20-1 to TRBJ1-6; D call uncertain. The germline V and J ends were trimmed by 1 base and 9 bases, with 13 bases remaining between them. The CDR3 covers 14 residues. Germline CDR1 and CDR2: DFQATT and SNEGSKA (reference sequence). This CDR3 is CSARAGIYSSPLHF. The CDR3 DNA follows: TGCAGTGCTAGAGCGGGGATCTACTCTTCACCCCTCCACTTT.

This clonotype turned up a few times. The V and J genes are TRBV18 and TRBJ2-7; 7 bases fit TRBD2. The CDR3 extends over 12 amino acids. Germline CDR1 is KGHSH and CDR2 is LQKENI. Unmatched junction bases numbered 0, after V lost 3 bases and J lost 4 bases. The CDR3: CASSPRGYEQYV. The CDR3 DNA sequence: TGTGCCAGCTCACCGCGGGGGTACGAGCAGTACGTC.

This clonotype has a count of ten or more. The chain employs TRBV27 and TRBJ1-1; D ambiguous. The CDR3 has 13 residues. Per germline, CDR1 MNHEY and CDR2 SMNVEV (reference sequence). V dropped 3 bases and J dropped 1 base, with 6 bases sitting between them. CDR3 residues: CASSFGENTEAFF. The CDR3, as DNA: TGTGCCAGCAGTTTCGGGGAGAACACTGAAGCTTTCTTT.

This clonotype was picked up a small number of times. The CDR3 protein is CASSPAGASYNEQFF. CDR3 DNA: TGCGCCAGCAGCCCTGCGGGAGCCTCCTACAATGAGCAGTTCTTC. The rearrangement joins TRBV4-1 to TRBJ2-1, with 7 nucleotides matching TRBD2. The CDR3 is 15 residues long. V was clipped by 4 bases and J by 0 bases; unmatched bases: 3. CDR1 is MGHRA, CDR2 YSYEKL, per germline.

The chain couples TRBV12-3 or TRBV12-4 to TRBJ2-2; D might be TRBD2 (6 bases). The CDR3 is 15 amino acids. The V and J ends lost 7 bases and 7 bases respectively, with 19 bases between them. This CDR3 is CASNQWGGTGGELFF. DNA of the CDR3: TGTGCCAGCAACCAGTGGGGCGGGACCGGCGGGGAGCTGTTTTTT.

This clonotype has at least ten counts. The genes are TRBV7-2 and TRBJ2-5; D remains ambiguous. The germline gives CDR1 SGHTA, CDR2 FQGNSA. The CDR3 is made up of 15 amino acids. The ends were cut back, 5 bases at V and 4 bases at J, with 17 bases in the middle. DNA for the CDR3: TGTGCCAGCAGCAATTATGGGCTAGGTGGAGAGACCCAGTACTTC. It specifies CASSNYGLGGETQYF. Full variable domain (outside the CDR3, taken from reference TRBV7-2 and TRBJ2-5): GAGVSQSPSNKVTEKGKDVELRCDPISGHTALYWYRQSLGQGLEFLIYFQGNSAPDKSGLPSDRFSAERTGGSVSTLTIQRTQQEDSAVYLCASSNYGLGGETQYFGPGTRLLVL.

The J gene is TRBJ2-1, the V gene TRBV18; D not certain. This CDR3 region has 16 residues. Between the trimmed V and J ends, which lost 0 bases and 8 bases, there was a span of 17 bases. The germline gives CDR1 KGHSH, CDR2 LQKENI. The CDR3 coding sequence is TGTGCCAGCTCACCACCATTCGCGGCAGGCGGCTATGAGCAGTTCTTC. Amino acid sequence: CASSPPFAAGGYEQFF.

This clonotype was recorded at least ten times. The chain is built from TRBV27 and TRBJ1-3, with 7 positions matching TRBD1. This CDR3 spans 13 amino acids. With V trimmed by 2 bases and J by 10 bases, 5 bases remained unmatched. Germline loops: CDR1 MNHEY, CDR2 SMNVEV (reference sequence). CDR3: CASSLHDRATIYF. In DNA, the CDR3 is TGTGCCAGCAGTTTACACGACAGGGCTACCATATATTTT.

This clonotype has a handful of counts. The chain recombines TRBV28 with TRBJ1-5; 10 bases align to TRBD1. CDR3 length: 18 residues. Germline CDR1 and CDR2: MDHEN and SYDVKM. V lost 2 bases and J lost 1; bases outside the gene matches: 8. This CDR3 is CASSLRDRGIESNQPQHF. CDR3 DNA: TGTGCCAGCAGTTTACGGGACAGGGGAATAGAAAGCAATCAGCCCCAGCATTTT.

This clonotype came up many times. The rearrangement joins TRBV5-1 to TRBJ2-7; possibly TRBD2 for D (6 bases). Trimming took off 2 bases at V and 4 bases at J, with 10 bases between the two ends. This CDR3 has 13 amino acids. CDR1 SGHRS and CDR2 YFSETQ come from the germline V gene. This chain's CDR3 is CASSFAGTYEQYF. The CDR3 DNA follows: TGCGCCAGCAGCTTCGCGGGAACTTACGAGCAGTACTTC.